This note documents a single T cell receptor beta chain sequence. Per the study methods: Amplification with reference gene primers provided the estimates of nucleated cell counts. Sequenced by immunoSEQ multiplex PCR; TCRdb stores in-frame clones only, minus some. V and J calls and clone size are as listed in that table; D and trimming were resolved from the DNA. Of over 110,000 clones in the sample, over 70% were seen once. The data derive from a study of blood T cell repertoires in COVID-19. Germline lookup yields CDR1 MNHEY and CDR2 SMNVEV (reference sequence). The CDR3 covers 14 residues. The V gene end was trimmed by 2 bases and the J gene end by 4 bases; junction bases not matched to a gene: 2.

The V call is TRBV27, the J call TRBJ1-2; TRBD1 aligns across 9 bases. This sequence was found in a woman aged 55-70 years with acute or convalescent COVID-19. The material sequenced was peripheral blood. Here the CDR3 reads CASSLRQGVYGYTF. The CDR3 DNA is TGTGCCAGCAGTTTACGACAGGGGGTCTATGGCTACACCTTC.